What follows are 27 T cell receptor beta chains derived from one specimen sequenced in a study of T-cell reconstitution after alpha-beta-depleted transplantation in children. Preparation of the TCRbeta library involved a method that used unique molecular identifiers. TCRdb re-derived calls from the PCR reads in MiXCR, one entry per CDR3 protein. The sample lists 800,000 to 1,000,000 distinct CDR3 sequences, around 30% occurring once. The source was PBMCs, mostly from graft donor cells, collected 360 days after TCRalphabeta/CD19-depleted stem cell transplant. The receptors originated from a boy under two years old who had a stem cell transplant for SCID, so the T cells may come from the graft donor.

This clonotype was counted between two and nine times. The V and J genes are TRBV2 and TRBJ2-2; D is unresolved. The germline gives CDR1 SNHLY, CDR2 FYNNEI. The CDR3 is 13 amino acids. V lost 6 bases and J lost 2, with 7 bases in between. The CDR3 bases are TGTGCCAGCAGGACATCAAACACCGGGGAGCTGTTTTTT. Translated, it gives CASRTSNTGELFF.

The chain recombines TRBV5-6 with TRBJ2-1, with TRBD2 matching 7 bases. The CDR3 runs to 15 residues. Per the germline V gene, CDR1 is SGHDT and CDR2 is YYEEEE. J gave up 4 bases and V 4 bases, and 8 bases lay outside the gene matches. CDR3 residues: CASSPMGLPYNEQFF. Here the CDR3 DNA reads TGTGCCAGCAGCCCTATGGGACTACCATACAATGAGCAGTTCTTC.

The count of this clonotype is one. This sequence joins TRBV27 and TRBJ1-1; TRBD1 might be the D (6 bases). CDR1 and CDR2 from the germline V gene are MNHEY and SMNVEV (reference sequence). With 6 bases removed from V and 0 bases from J, the gap between germline ends came to 20 bases. This CDR3 is 17 amino acids long. CDR3 DNA sequence: TGTGCCAGCAGGATCGCTTATGGGGGGGCCATGAACACTGAAGCTTTCTTT. Residues: CASRIAYGGAMNTEAFF.

This clonotype came up a few times. This sequence joins TRBV15 and TRBJ1-1; 8 bases match TRBD1. V trimming: 4 bases; J trimming: 10 bases; junction bases outside the gene matches: 5. CDR3 length equals 12 residues. Germline V gene lookup returns CDR1 LNHNV and CDR2 YYDKDF (reference sequence). The CDR3 is CATSTLTGAAFF. In nucleotides, the CDR3 is TGTGCCACCAGCACCCTGACAGGGGCAGCTTTCTTT.

The V call is TRBV12-3 or TRBV12-4, the J call TRBJ2-6; D unclear. This CDR3 region has 16 residues. Trimming shortened V by 3 bases and J by 0 bases, and 9 bases separated the two germline ends. In DNA form, the CDR3 reads TGTGCCAGCAGTTTTAAAGAGCGCTCTGGGGCCAACGTCCTGACTTTC. The encoded protein is CASSFKERSGANVLTF.

This clonotype was found a few times. DNA of the CDR3: TGTGCCACCAGCAGAGATCAGTTAGCGGGGCTCACAGATACGCAGTATTTT. Translation gives CATSRDQLAGLTDTQYF. The chain links TRBV15 to TRBJ2-3; 8 nucleotides align to TRBD2. V lost 0 bases to trimming and J lost 2 bases; unmatched junction nucleotides: 7. The CDR3 contains 17 residues. Germline V gene lookup returns CDR1 LNHNV and CDR2 YYDKDF (reference sequence). Using reference TRBV15 and TRBJ2-3 for the parts outside the CDR3, the full variable domain is DAMVIQNPRYQVTQFGKPVTLSCSQTLNHNVMYWYQQKSSQAPKLLFHYYDKDFNNEADTPDNFQSRRPNTSFCFLDIRSPGLGDTAMYLCATSRDQLAGLTDTQYFGPGTRLTVL.

This clonotype has more than one count but fewer than ten. The J gene is TRBJ1-1, the V gene TRBV5-1; 7 nucleotides match TRBD1. The length of the CDR3 is 15 residues. The V gene's germline CDR1 is SGHRS and CDR2 YFSETQ. V dropped 4 bases and J dropped 5; count of bases not matched to a gene: 11. The CDR3 is CASSPPRQGGTEAFF. In nucleotides, the CDR3 is TGCGCCAGCAGCCCCCCGAGACAGGGTGGAACTGAAGCTTTCTTT. Full variable domain (missing parts from reference TRBV5-1 and TRBJ1-1): KAGVTQTPRYLIKTRGQQVTLSCSPISGHRSVSWYQQTPGQGLQFLFEYFSETQRNKGNFPGRFSGRQFSNSRSEMNVSTLELGDSALYLCASSPPRQGGTEAFFGQGTRLTVV.

This clonotype has just a few counts. The V gene is TRBV28, the J gene TRBJ2-3; D call uncertain. This CDR3 is built from 16 residues. Trimming shortened V by 4 bases and J by 2 bases, and 16 bases separated the two germline ends. CDR1 MDHEN and CDR2 SYDVKM come from the germline V gene. As DNA, the CDR3 is TGTGCCAGCAGTTACCGGGCCCTGGTCCACACAGATACGCAGTATTTT. It encodes CASSYRALVHTDTQYF.

V gene TRBV29-1 combines with J gene TRBJ2-5; TRBD1 matches 8 bases. Germline-derived CDR1 and CDR2 are SQVTM and ANQGSEA. Trimming cost V 1 base and J 1 base; bases outside gene matches: 5. The CDR3 is 15 amino acids. CDR3 DNA: TGCAGCGTTGAAGGGACAGGGTCCTTCCAAGAGACCCAGTACTTC. Translating gives CSVEGTGSFQETQYF.

This chain joins TRBV6-5 and TRBJ1-4; possible D gene TRBD1, 5 bases. The CDR3 is 16 residues long. The V end lost 2 bases, the J end lost 3 bases, and 13 bases lay between the germline ends. The V gene's germline CDR1 is MNHEY and CDR2 SVGAGI. The CDR3 DNA reads TGTGCCAGCAGTTACGGGGCGTGGGGACCTAATGAAAAACTGTTTTTT. Amino acid sequence: CASSYGAWGPNEKLFF.

This clonotype was counted between two and nine times. V and J are TRBV20-1 and TRBJ2-5, with 10 bases lining up with TRBD2. V gave up 0 bases and J gave up 5 bases; unmatched junction bases: 3. The germline V gene encodes CDR1 DFQATT and CDR2 SNEGSKA (reference sequence). This CDR3 contains 14 residues. The CDR3 region is CSARDGSGGETQYF. The CDR3 bases are TGCAGTGCTAGAGATGGTAGCGGGGGGGAGACCCAGTACTTC.

The chain combines TRBV20-1 with TRBJ2-5; D tentatively reads TRBD1 or TRBD2 (5 bases each). The germline CDR1 and CDR2 sequences are DFQATT and SNEGSKA (reference sequence). The CDR3 is made up of 11 amino acids. Trimming shortened V by 6 bases and J by 12 bases, and 17 bases separated the two germline ends. In DNA form, the CDR3 reads TGCAGTGCCCTGGGGGTGGGGGTAAAGTACTTC. It specifies CSALGVGVKYF.

At least ten counts were recorded for this clonotype. The CDR3 coding sequence is TGTGCCAGCAGCGTAGGGGGCACCCCCAATGAGCAGTTCTTC. It codes for CASSVGGTPNEQFF. The chain is built from TRBV9 and TRBJ2-1; possible D gene TRBD1, 5 bases. This CDR3 spans 14 amino acids. V was cut by 0 bases and J by 6 bases, with 10 bases left in between. CDR1 and CDR2 from the germline V gene are SGDLS and YYNGEE.

This clonotype was observed a single time. The chain is built from TRBV3-1 and TRBJ2-1; TRBD2 matches at 8 bases. Germline lookup yields CDR1 LGHDT and CDR2 YNNKEL (reference sequence). J was trimmed by 3 bases and V by 1 base; bases with no gene match: 14. The CDR3 spans 19 residues. CDR3 protein: CASSQGGETRGDLYNEQFF. Written as DNA, the CDR3 is TGTGCCAGCAGCCAAGGGGGGGAGACGCGGGGGGACCTCTACAATGAGCAGTTCTTC.

This clonotype has a handful of counts. The genes are TRBV10-3 and TRBJ2-1; 8 positions match TRBD2. The CDR3 is made up of 12 amino acids. Germline loops: CDR1 ENHRY, CDR2 SYGVKD. J gave up 15 bases and V 2 bases, and 6 bases lay outside the gene matches. CDR3 in DNA: TGTGCCATCAGTGAGCCCAGCGGGGGTAGGTTCTTC. Its protein product is CAISEPSGGRFF.

The J gene is TRBJ1-5, the V gene TRBV20-1; weak D call: TRBD1 (6 bases). The CDR3 loop spans 19 amino acids. The germline V gene has CDR1 DFQATT and CDR2 SNEGSKA (reference sequence). V shed 4 bases and J shed 2 bases, with 27 bases lying between them. CDR3: CSAKPPDGRGRIGNQPQHF. The CDR3 DNA is TGCAGTGCTAAGCCCCCAGACGGACGGGGGCGAATTGGCAATCAGCCCCAGCATTTT.

The chain couples TRBV7-9 to TRBJ2-3; 8 nucleotides match TRBD1. Germline V gene data show CDR1 as SEHNR and CDR2 as FQNEAQ (reference sequence). Trimming removed 3 bases from V and 4 bases from J; junction bases left unmatched: 3. This CDR3 comprises 14 residues. The chain's CDR3 is CASSFHRGADTQYF. DNA of the CDR3: TGTGCCAGCAGCTTTCACAGGGGGGCAGATACGCAGTATTTT.

This clonotype has more than one count but fewer than ten. The V gene is TRBV5-1, the J gene TRBJ1-1, with D possibly being TRBD1 (5 bases). V was cut by 1 base and J by 5 bases, with 18 bases left in between. The CDR3 covers 16 residues. Germline assignment: CDR1 SGHRS and CDR2 YFSETQ. The CDR3 is CASSLRYRQRGTEAFF. Here the CDR3 DNA reads TGCGCCAGCAGCTTGAGATATCGACAGAGGGGAACTGAAGCTTTCTTT.

The rearrangement links TRBV6-5 to TRBJ1-1; perhaps TRBD1 as D (5 bases). With 0 bases removed from V and 4 bases from J, the gap between germline ends came to 12 bases. Germline V lookup: CDR1 MNHEY, CDR2 SVGAGI. This CDR3 region has 15 residues. The CDR3 reads CASSYSSGWATEAFF. DNA of the CDR3: TGTGCCAGCAGTTACTCTTCAGGGTGGGCCACTGAAGCTTTCTTT.

The rearrangement uses TRBV9 and TRBJ2-1, with TRBD2 matching 8 bases. Per the germline V gene, CDR1 is SGDLS and CDR2 is YYNGEE. The trim removed 0 bases at V and 0 bases at J, leaving 11 bases unmatched. The CDR3 is 19 residues long. The chain's CDR3 is CASSVVGGGPASSYNEQFF. CDR3 nucleotide sequence: TGTGCCAGCAGCGTAGTTGGCGGGGGGCCTGCCAGCTCCTACAATGAGCAGTTCTTC.

The table lists this clonotype with a few counts. This chain connects TRBV5-1 to TRBJ2-3; the D is unclear. The V end lost 1 base, the J end lost 0 bases, and 6 bases lay between the germline ends. This CDR3 comprises 14 residues. Germline V gives CDR1 SGHRS, CDR2 YFSETQ. CDR3: CASSLHFSTDTQYF. DNA of the CDR3: TGCGCCAGCAGCTTGCACTTCAGCACAGATACGCAGTATTTT.

This clonotype was picked up a small number of times. V gene TRBV12-3 or TRBV12-4 combines with J gene TRBJ2-4; D gene uncertain. The CDR3 extends over 11 amino acids. Between the trimmed V and J ends, which lost 2 bases and 8 bases, there was a span of 4 bases. The CDR3, as DNA: TGTGCCAGCAGTTTACTCGACATTCAGTACTTC. This codes for CASSLLDIQYF.

This clonotype occurred a few times. The chain couples TRBV4-1 to TRBJ2-3, with TRBD2 matching over 7 bases. Germline CDR1 MGHRA, CDR2 YSYEKL. V shed 4 bases, J shed 6 bases, and the junction held 7 bases outside the gene matches. The CDR3 is made up of 14 amino acids. CDR3 protein: CASSPGPGGDTQYF. The CDR3, as DNA: TGCGCCAGCAGCCCGGGGCCCGGGGGGGATACGCAGTATTTT.

The chain carries TRBV6-5 and TRBJ1-2; 11 bases are shared with TRBD1. CDR3 length: 14 residues. After removal of 6 bases from V and 5 bases from J, the junction contained 5 bases not matched to a gene. CDR1 is MNHEY and CDR2 is SVGAGI in the germline V gene. For the CDR3, the DNA is TGTGCCAGCAGGAGGGGACAGGGGGGATATGGCTACACCTTC. Protein sequence: CASRRGQGGYGYTF.

The chain links TRBV7-9 to TRBJ1-4, with 8 bases matching TRBD1. The CDR3 extends over 17 amino acids. V was clipped by 3 bases and J by 7 bases; unmatched bases: 13. Germline V gene lookup returns CDR1 SEHNR and CDR2 FQNEAQ (reference sequence). The CDR3 loop is CASSFRQGFRGSEKLFF. The CDR3 DNA follows: TGTGCCAGCAGCTTCCGACAGGGGTTCCGAGGGAGTGAAAAACTGTTTTTT.

In this sample, this clonotype turned up a few times. The chain carries TRBV7-2 and TRBJ1-5, with D perhaps matching TRBD1 (5 bases). In germline, CDR1 is SGHTA, CDR2 FQGNSA. This CDR3 is 14 amino acids long. V dropped 1 base and J dropped 4 bases, with 8 bases sitting between them. The CDR3 DNA sequence: TGTGCCAGCAGCTTAGGCAGGGAGAATCAGCCCCAGCATTTT. Its translation: CASSLGRENQPQHF.

The chain recombines TRBV6-5 with TRBJ1-5; 7 nucleotides match TRBD1. The CDR3 has 15 amino acids. Trimming at V came to 4 bases and at J to 5 bases, leaving 8 bases not matched to a gene. CDR1 MNHEY and CDR2 SVGAGI come from the germline V gene. The CDR3 region has the DNA TGTGCCAGCAGTTCTACAGGGGCTGCTCATCAGCCCCAGCATTTT. Translation gives CASSSTGAAHQPQHF.